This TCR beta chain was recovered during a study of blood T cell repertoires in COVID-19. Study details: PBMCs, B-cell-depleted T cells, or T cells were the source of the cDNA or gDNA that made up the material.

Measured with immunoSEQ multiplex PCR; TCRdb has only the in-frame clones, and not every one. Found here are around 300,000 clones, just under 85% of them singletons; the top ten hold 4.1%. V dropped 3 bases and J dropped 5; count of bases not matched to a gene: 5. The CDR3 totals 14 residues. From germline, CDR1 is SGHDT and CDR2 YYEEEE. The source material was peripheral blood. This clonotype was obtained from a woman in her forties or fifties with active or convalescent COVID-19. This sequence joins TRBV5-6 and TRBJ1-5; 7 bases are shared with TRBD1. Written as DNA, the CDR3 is TGTGCCAGCAGCTCGACAGGGCTTGATCAGCCCCAGCATTTT. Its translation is CASSSTGLDQPQHF.